This TCR beta chain was recovered during a study of glioma-infiltrating T cells after dendritic cell vaccination. About the research overall: Dendritic cells derived from monocytes and pulsed with autologous tumor lysate formed the vaccine. Three intradermal dendritic cell vaccine injections were given every two weeks. General study points: Patients with more pretreatment TILs had longer time to progression and survival.

This clone was counted between two and nine times. The antigen is undetermined. The CDR3 is 11 residues long. J gave up 11 bases and V 0 bases, and 0 bases lay outside the gene matches. Germline V CDR1 and CDR2: SGHDT, YYEEEE. TCRdb keeps only in-frame clones here, not all; method: immunoSEQ multiplex PCR. The data hold fewer than 90,000 clones, with roughly four fifths observed a single time. This sample's time point: after dendritic cell vaccination, including at tumor progression/relapse. The receptor was derived from a human donor with glioblastoma. The chain employs TRBV5-6 and TRBJ1-1; 8 bases line up with TRBD1. Specimen: blood, collected after dendritic cell vaccination. This chain's CDR3 is CASSLGDRAFF. The CDR3 nucleotides are TGTGCCAGCAGCTTGGGGGACAGGGCTTTCTTT.